This entry is about one T cell receptor beta chain. It is unclear where the CDR3 begins or ends on the DNA, so no DNA is shown, and the CDR3 is as TCRdb lists it. These newly diagnosed stage II-IVA oral cavity squamous cell carcinoma patients had no prior systemic or radiation treatment. No culture or expansion preceded analysis of these blood cells. This entry belongs to a study of neoadjuvant anti-PD-1 for oral cavity cancer. The wider study: Patients without progression got a fourth dose around day 43.

Germline V gene sequence: CDR1 MGHRA, CDR2 YSYEKL. Termini included, the CDR3 measures 14 amino acids. Measured with immunoSEQ multiplex PCR; TCRdb has only the in-frame clones, and not every one. Of 6,500 to 8,000 clones detected, 74% appear once; the ten largest clones hold about 3.1%. The chain uses TRBV4-1 and TRBJ1-2. This clonotype was sampled from a person aged 35-80 years with oral cavity squamous cell carcinoma. Sequencing used PBMCs, obtained before nivolumab (anti-PD-1) treatment. The CDR3 reads CASSQEYGVAVGTF.